The T cell receptor (beta chain) under discussion was sequenced for a study of technical replicates of blood from a few donors. The repertoire was sequenced with immunoSEQ multiplex PCR; TCRdb's copy has only in-frame clones and lacks some. Here the sample spans tens of thousands of clones, 90% to 95% being singletons. The receptor comes from a human donor in good health. Some clones in this sample may be carry-over from other donors' samples. Sequenced: PBMCs.

CDR3 region: CASGFMNTEAFF. CDR3 DNA: TGTGCTTCAGGGTTCATGAACACTGAAGCTTTCTTT. The genes are TRBV30 and TRBJ1-1; tentatively, D is TRBD1 (5 bases). The V gene's germline CDR1 is GTSNPN and CDR2 SVGIG (reference sequence). The CDR3 runs 12 residues.